This TCR beta chain was documented in a study of shared clonotypes between healthy human individuals. Regarding this clone: As yet, its antigen is unknown.

Method: immunoSEQ multiplex PCR; TCRdb's copy keeps in-frame clones and lacks some. The sample includes millions of clones, about 92% of them seen just once. Everyone who donated was a Caucasian adult who lived in Nashville, Tennessee. Overall study results and limits: Around 5.4% of naive CD4 clonotypes were common to several donors. Researchers sampled only blood; tissue repertoires likely differ.

The sequence came from a man younger than 35 in good health. The specimen sequenced was naive CD4+ T cells sorted from blood. This sample's subset: CD45RA+ positively selected.

The CDR3 region has the DNA TGTGCCACCAGGGGACGAAACCAAGAGACCCAGTACTTC. As protein: CATRGRNQETQYF. The rearrangement joins TRBV15 to TRBJ2-5; D may match TRBD1 or TRBD2 (5 bases each). The CDR3 runs to 13 residues. Trimming pared 6 bases from V and 0 bases from J, leaving 8 bases between. Germline V gives CDR1 LNHNV, CDR2 YYDKDF (reference sequence).